This TCR beta chain derives from a study of CD8+ T cells in alopecia areata. In the study overall: Tofacitinib was taken orally by treated patients, and the dose was 5 to 10 mg twice daily.

Germline assignment: CDR1 LNHNV and CDR2 YYDKDF (reference sequence). V lost 0 bases and J lost 0, with 5 bases in between. This CDR3 spans 15 amino acids. cDNA prepared by RNA extraction and subsequent reverse transcription served as the template for sequencing. Here immunoSEQ multiplex PCR was the method, and the copy in TCRdb shows in-frame clones only, minus some. The table shows more than 150,000 clones, with under 60% occurring only once. The gene calls are TRBV15 and TRBJ2-2; D call uncertain. This specimen consisted of CD8+ T cells sorted from blood, obtained at week 0. The source of this sequence is a human donor with alopecia areata. CDR3 DNA: TGTGCCACCAGCAGAGAAAGTACGAACACCGGGGAGCTGTTTTTT. This translates into CATSRESTNTGELFF.